A single sample is the source of the 3 T cell receptor beta chains below, sequenced in a study of blood T cells in healthy people across ages. A J-beta primer mix and a sample-barcoded 5' primer were used in a second PCR of about 7 to 12 cycles. TCRdb re-analysed the 5' RACE reads in MiXCR, keeping a single row per CDR3 protein. The sample lists hundreds of thousands of distinct CDR3 sequences; roughly 43% were seen once. The sample taken for sequencing was blood. The receptors originated from a man aged 80 or over in good health.

With respect to this clonotype: A much larger clone differs from this one at a single base, so this may be a read error. This chain uses TRBV28 with TRBJ2-5; D is tentatively TRBD1 or TRBD2 (6 bases each). This CDR3 has 15 residues. Germline CDR1 is MDHEN and CDR2 is SYDVKM. CDR3: CASSERGRYQATQYF. DNA of the CDR3: TGTGCCAGTTCGGAACGGGGGCGGTACCAAGCGACCCAGTACTTC. The variable domain in full, completed from reference TRBV28 and TRBJ2-5, reads DVKVTQSSRYLVKRTGEKVFLECVQDMDHENMFWYRQDPGLGLRLIYFSYDVKMKEKGDIPEGYSVSREKKERFSLILESASTNQTSMYLCASSERGRYQATQYFGPGTRLLVL.

Details on this clonotype: One end of the junction varies from germline; a read error may be responsible. The chain has TRBV29-1 and TRBJ2-1; possible D gene TRBD1, 6 bases. CDR1 SQVTM and CDR2 ANQGSEA come from the germline V gene. This CDR3 contains 14 residues. The CDR3 region has the DNA TGCTGCGTTGATTTAAGACAGGCCCGCAATGAGCAGTTCTTC. Its translation is CCVDLRQARNEQFF.

This clonotype was counted a few times. J is TRBJ2-1 and V is TRBV24-1; D possibly corresponds to TRBD1 (5 bases). V was clipped by 4 bases and J by 9 bases, with 15 bases between them. The CDR3 is 14 residues long. Germline CDR1 KGHDR, CDR2 SFDVKD. The CDR3 is CATSDTGQRPEQFF. In nucleotides, the CDR3 is TGTGCCACCAGTGACACCGGACAACGGCCTGAGCAGTTCTTC.